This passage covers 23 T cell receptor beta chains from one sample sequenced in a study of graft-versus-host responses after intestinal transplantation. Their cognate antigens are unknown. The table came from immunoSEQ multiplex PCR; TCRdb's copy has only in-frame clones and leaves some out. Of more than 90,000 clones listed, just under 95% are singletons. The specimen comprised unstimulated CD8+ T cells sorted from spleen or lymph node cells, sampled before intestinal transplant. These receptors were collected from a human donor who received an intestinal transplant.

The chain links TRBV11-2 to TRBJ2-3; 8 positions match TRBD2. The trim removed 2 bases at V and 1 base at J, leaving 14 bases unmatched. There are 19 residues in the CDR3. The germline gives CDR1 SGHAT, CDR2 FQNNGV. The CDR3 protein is CASSLRPLIAGRGTDTQYF. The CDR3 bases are TGTGCCAGCAGCTTACGACCATTAATAGCGGGGAGAGGCACAGATACGCAGTATTTT.

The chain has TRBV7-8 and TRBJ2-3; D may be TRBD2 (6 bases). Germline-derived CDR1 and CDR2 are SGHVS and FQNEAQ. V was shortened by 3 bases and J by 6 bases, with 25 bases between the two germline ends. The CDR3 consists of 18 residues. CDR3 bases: TGTGCCAGCAGCTTGCTTGCTGATCGGGAGTTAGAGTTCGATACGCAGTATTTT. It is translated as CASSLLADRELEFDTQYF.

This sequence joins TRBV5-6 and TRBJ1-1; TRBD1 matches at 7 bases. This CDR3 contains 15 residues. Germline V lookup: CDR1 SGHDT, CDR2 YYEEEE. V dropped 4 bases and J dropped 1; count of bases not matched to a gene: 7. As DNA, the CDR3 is TGTGCCAGCAGCCCATGGGACAGCCAGAACACTGAAGCTTTCTTT. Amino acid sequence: CASSPWDSQNTEAFF. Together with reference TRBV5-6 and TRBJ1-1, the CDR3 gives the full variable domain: DAGVTQSPTHLIKTRGQQVTLRCSPKSGHDTVSWYQQALGQGPQFIFQYYEEEERQRGNFPDRFSGHQFPNYSSELNVNALLLGDSALYLCASSPWDSQNTEAFFGQGTRLTVV.

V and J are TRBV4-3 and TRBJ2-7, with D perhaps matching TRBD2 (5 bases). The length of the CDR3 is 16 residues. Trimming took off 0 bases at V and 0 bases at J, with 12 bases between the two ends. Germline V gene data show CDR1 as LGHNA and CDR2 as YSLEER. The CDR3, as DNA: TGCGCCAGCAGCCAAGATCGGGGAGTTAGCTCCTACGAGCAGTACTTC. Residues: CASSQDRGVSSYEQYF.

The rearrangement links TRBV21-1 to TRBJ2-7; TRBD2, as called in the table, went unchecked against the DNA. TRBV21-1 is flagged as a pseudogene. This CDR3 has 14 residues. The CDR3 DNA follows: TGTGCCAGCAAGAGACTAGCGGGAGCTCATGAGCAGTACTTC. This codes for CASKRLAGAHEQYF.

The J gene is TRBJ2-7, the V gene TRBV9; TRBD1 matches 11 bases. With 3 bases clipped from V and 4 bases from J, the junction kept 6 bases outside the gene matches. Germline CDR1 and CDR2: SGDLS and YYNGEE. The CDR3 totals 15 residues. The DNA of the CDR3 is TGTGCCAGCAGCGCAGGAGGACAGGGGGCTTACGAGCAGTACTTC. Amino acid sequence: CASSAGGQGAYEQYF.

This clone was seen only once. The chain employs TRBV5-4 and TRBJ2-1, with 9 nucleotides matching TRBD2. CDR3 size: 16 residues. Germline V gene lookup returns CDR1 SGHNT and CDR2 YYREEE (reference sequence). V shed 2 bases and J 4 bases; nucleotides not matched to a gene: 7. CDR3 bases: TGTGCCAGCAGCTTTCTGATAGCGGGAGTTTACAATGAGCAGTTCTTC. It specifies CASSFLIAGVYNEQFF.

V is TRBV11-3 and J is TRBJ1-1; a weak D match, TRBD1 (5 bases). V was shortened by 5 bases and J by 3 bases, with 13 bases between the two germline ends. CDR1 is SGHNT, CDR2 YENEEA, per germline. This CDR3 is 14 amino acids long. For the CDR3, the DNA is TGTGCCAGCAGCCAAACATGGGGGGACACTGAAGCTTTCTTT. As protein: CASSQTWGDTEAFF.

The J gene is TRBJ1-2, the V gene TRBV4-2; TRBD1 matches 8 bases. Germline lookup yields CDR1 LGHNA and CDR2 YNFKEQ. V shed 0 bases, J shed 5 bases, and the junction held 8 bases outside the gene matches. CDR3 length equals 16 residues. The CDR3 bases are TGTGCCAGCAGCCAAGAGCTTGGGACAGGCTTATATGGCTACACCTTC. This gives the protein CASSQELGTGLYGYTF.

The CDR3 here is CASSQTTQNLDRGRFCGYTF. The CDR3 coding sequence is TGTGCCAGCAGCCAAACGACCCAAAACCTGGACAGGGGGCGATTTTGTGGCTACACCTTC. The chain uses TRBV14 and TRBJ1-2; 11 positions agree with TRBD1. The CDR3 loop spans 20 amino acids. V dropped 2 bases and J dropped 7; count of bases not matched to a gene: 21. Germline CDR1 and CDR2: SGHDN and FVKESK.

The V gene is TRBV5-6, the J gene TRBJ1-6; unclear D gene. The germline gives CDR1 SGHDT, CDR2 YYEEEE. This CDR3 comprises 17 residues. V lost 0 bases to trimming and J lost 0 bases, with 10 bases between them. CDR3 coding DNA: TGTGCCAGCAGCTTGGACCCGTATAGCTCCTATAATTCACCCCTCCACTTT. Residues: CASSLDPYSSYNSPLHF.

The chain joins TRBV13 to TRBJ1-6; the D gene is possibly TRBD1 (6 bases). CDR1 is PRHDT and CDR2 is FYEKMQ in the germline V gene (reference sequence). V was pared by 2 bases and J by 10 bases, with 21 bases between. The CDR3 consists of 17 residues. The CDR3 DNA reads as TGTGCCAGCAGCTTATGGGATCGGGCAGGGGCACGGTCACCCCTCCACTTT. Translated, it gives CASSLWDRAGARSPLHF.

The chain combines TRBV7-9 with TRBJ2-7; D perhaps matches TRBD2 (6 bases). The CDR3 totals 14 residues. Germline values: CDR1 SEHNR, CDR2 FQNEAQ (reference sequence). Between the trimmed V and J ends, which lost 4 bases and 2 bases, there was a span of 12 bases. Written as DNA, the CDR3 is TGTGCCAGCAGCTGGTCGGGGGTTCCCTACGAGCAGTACTTC. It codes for CASSWSGVPYEQYF.

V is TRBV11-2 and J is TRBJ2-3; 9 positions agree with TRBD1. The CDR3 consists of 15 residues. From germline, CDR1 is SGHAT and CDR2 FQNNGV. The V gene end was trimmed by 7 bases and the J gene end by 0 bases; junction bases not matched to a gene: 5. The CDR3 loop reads CASTVTGGSTDTQYF. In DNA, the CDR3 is TGTGCCAGCACCGTGACAGGGGGTAGCACAGATACGCAGTATTTT.

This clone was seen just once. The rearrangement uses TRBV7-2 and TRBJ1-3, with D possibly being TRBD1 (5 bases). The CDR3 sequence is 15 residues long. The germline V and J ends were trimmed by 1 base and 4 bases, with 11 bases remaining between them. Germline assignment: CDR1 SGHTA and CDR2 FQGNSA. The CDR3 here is CASSLESGSGNTIYF. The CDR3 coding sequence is TGTGCCAGCAGCTTAGAGTCAGGGTCCGGAAACACCATATATTTT. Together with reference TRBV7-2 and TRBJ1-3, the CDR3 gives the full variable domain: GAGVSQSPSNKVTEKGKDVELRCDPISGHTALYWYRQSLGQGLEFLIYFQGNSAPDKSGLPSDRFSAERTGGSVSTLTIQRTQQEDSAVYLCASSLESGSGNTIYFGEGSWLTVV.

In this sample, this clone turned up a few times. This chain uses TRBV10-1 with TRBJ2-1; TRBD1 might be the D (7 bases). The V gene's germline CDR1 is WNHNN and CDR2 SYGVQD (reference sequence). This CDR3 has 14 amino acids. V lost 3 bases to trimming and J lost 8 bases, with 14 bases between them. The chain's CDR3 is CASSDSTGEDEQFF. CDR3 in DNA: TGCGCCAGCAGTGATTCAACAGGGGAGGATGAGCAGTTCTTC.

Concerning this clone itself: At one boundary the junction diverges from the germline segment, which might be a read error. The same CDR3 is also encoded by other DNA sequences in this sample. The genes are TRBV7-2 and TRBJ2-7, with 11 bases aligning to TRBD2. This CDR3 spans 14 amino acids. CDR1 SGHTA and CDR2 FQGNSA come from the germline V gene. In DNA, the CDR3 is TGTGCCAGCAGCCTAGCGGGGGGTTCCTACGAGCAGTACTTC. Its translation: CASSLAGGSYEQYF.

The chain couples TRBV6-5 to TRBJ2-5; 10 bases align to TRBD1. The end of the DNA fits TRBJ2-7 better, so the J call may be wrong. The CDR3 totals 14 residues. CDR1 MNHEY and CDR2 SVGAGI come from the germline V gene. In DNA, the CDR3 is TGTGCCAGCAGTCCCGACAGGGGGCTCCACGAGCAGTACTTC. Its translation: CASSPDRGLHEQYF.

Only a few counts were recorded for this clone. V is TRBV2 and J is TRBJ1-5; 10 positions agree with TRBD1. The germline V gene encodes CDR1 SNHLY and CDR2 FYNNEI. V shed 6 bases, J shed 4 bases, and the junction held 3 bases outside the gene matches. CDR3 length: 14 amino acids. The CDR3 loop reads CASRRGQGNQPQHF. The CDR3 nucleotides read TGTGCCAGCAGGCGGGGACAGGGGAATCAGCCCCAGCATTTT.

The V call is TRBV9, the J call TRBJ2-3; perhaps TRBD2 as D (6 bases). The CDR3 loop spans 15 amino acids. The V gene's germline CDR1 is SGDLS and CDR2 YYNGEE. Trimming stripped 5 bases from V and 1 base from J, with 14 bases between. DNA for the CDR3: TGTGCCAGCAGGCCCGGGACTCGCGGCACAGATACGCAGTATTTT. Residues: CASRPGTRGTDTQYF.

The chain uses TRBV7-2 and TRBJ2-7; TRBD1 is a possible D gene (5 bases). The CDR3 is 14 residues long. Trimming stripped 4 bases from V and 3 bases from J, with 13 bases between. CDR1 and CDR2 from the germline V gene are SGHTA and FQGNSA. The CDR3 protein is CASSWALGDYEQYF. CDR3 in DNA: TGTGCCAGCAGCTGGGCTTTAGGGGACTACGAGCAGTACTTC.

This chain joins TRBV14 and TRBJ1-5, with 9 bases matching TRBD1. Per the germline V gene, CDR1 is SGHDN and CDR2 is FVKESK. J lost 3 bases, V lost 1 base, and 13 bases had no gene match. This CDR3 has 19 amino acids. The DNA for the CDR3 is TGTGCCAGCAGCCAAGCCGAGGACAGGGGAAGATACACCAATCAGCCCCAGCATTTT. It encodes CASSQAEDRGRYTNQPQHF.

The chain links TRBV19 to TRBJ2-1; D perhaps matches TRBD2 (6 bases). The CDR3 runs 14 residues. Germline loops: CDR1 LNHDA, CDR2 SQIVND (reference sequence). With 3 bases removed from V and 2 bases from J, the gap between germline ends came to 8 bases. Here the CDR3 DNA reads TGTGCCAGTAGTATTTGGACTACCTACAATGAGCAGTTCTTC. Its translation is CASSIWTTYNEQFF. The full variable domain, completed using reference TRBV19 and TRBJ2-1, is DGGITQSPKYLFRKEGQNVTLSCEQNLNHDAMYWYRQDPGQGLRLIYYSQIVNDFQKGDIAEGYSVSREKKESFPLTVTSAQKNPTAFYLCASSIWTTYNEQFFGPGTRLTVL.